The 28 T cell receptor beta chains reported below all come from one sample, sequenced in a study of blood T cell repertoires in COVID-19. Some clones are missing from TCRdb's copy, which holds only in-frame ones; the method was immunoSEQ multiplex PCR. The sample consists of 60,000 to 70,000 clones, 76% of them appearing once. The source material was peripheral blood. The receptors were gathered from an elderly woman with acute or convalescent COVID-19.

The chain couples TRBV7-8 to TRBJ1-2; 7 positions match TRBD1. This CDR3 is built from 14 residues. V was pared by 5 bases and J by 7 bases, with 10 bases of the junction left unmatched. From germline, CDR1 is SGHVS and CDR2 FQNEAQ. CDR3 nucleotide sequence: TGTGCCAGCAGCCAAGGGGTGTCAGGGGGTGGCTACACCTTC. It translates to CASSQGVSGGGYTF. The whole variable domain, remainder taken from reference TRBV7-8 and TRBJ1-2, is GAGVSQSPRYKVAKRGQDVALRCDPISGHVSLFWYQQALGQGPEFLTYFQNEAQLDKSGLPSDRFFAERPEGSVSTLKIQRTQQEDSAVYLCASSQGVSGGGYTFGSGTRLTVV.

The genes are TRBV18 and TRBJ1-2; D unresolved. V was clipped by 0 bases and J by 7 bases, with 9 bases between them. This CDR3 region has 13 residues. Germline CDR1 and CDR2: KGHSH and LQKENI. The CDR3 bases are TGTGCCAGCTCACCACCCCGCGCGAGTGGCTACACCTTC. Protein: CASSPPRASGYTF. The full variable domain, its missing parts supplied by reference TRBV18 and TRBJ1-2, is NAGVMQNPRHLVRRRGQEARLRCSPMKGHSHVYWYRQLPEEGLKFMVYLQKENIIDESGMPKERFSAEFPKEGPSILRIQQVVRGDSAAYFCASSPPRASGYTFGSGTRLTVV.

V is TRBV6-6 and J is TRBJ1-1, with 10 bases that match TRBD1. V shed 4 bases, J shed 5 bases, and the junction held 4 bases outside the gene matches. The CDR3 has 14 residues. CDR1 is MNHNY and CDR2 is SVGAGI in the germline V gene (reference sequence). This chain's CDR3 is CASSWGQGWTEAFF. In DNA form, the CDR3 reads TGTGCCAGCAGTTGGGGACAGGGGTGGACTGAAGCTTTCTTT.

This chain uses TRBV2 with TRBJ1-2, with a possible D match to TRBD1 (5 bases). The CDR3 has 14 amino acids. Germline assignment: CDR1 SNHLY and CDR2 FYNNEI. V was trimmed by 8 bases and J by 6 bases, leaving 19 bases between them. Written as DNA, the CDR3 is TGTGCCAGCGAGGCGGGGCGTCGGGAGGATGGCTACACCTTC. Encoded protein: CASEAGRREDGYTF.

Many counts were recorded for this clone. The V gene is TRBV5-4, the J gene TRBJ2-2, with 8 bases lining up with TRBD2. CDR1 SGHNT and CDR2 YYREEE come from the germline V gene (reference sequence). Trimming took 6 bases from V and 0 from J; bases not matched to a gene: 4. The CDR3 length is 15 residues. In DNA form, the CDR3 reads TGTGCCAGCACCCTTAGCGGGGCGAACACCGGGGAGCTGTTTTTT. Its protein product is CASTLSGANTGELFF.

The chain carries TRBV15 and TRBJ1-1; TRBD1 might be the D (6 bases). This CDR3 has 14 residues. V was clipped by 4 bases and J by 1 base, with 10 bases between them. The germline CDR1 and CDR2 sequences are LNHNV and YYDKDF (reference sequence). For the CDR3, the DNA is TGTGCCACCAGCACCCCGACAGGGAACACTGAAGCTTTCTTT. Translation: CATSTPTGNTEAFF.

This clone was detected only a few times. This chain links TRBV5-6 with TRBJ1-2; a weak D match, TRBD1 (5 bases). This CDR3 has 12 residues. The germline V gene encodes CDR1 SGHDT and CDR2 YYEEEE. V was pared by 2 bases and J by 7 bases, with 9 bases between. CDR3 protein: CASSFRDSGYTF. In DNA form, the CDR3 reads TGTGCCAGCAGCTTCAGGGATTCTGGCTACACCTTC. The whole variable domain, remainder taken from reference TRBV5-6 and TRBJ1-2, is DAGVTQSPTHLIKTRGQQVTLRCSPKSGHDTVSWYQQALGQGPQFIFQYYEEEERQRGNFPDRFSGHQFPNYSSELNVNALLLGDSALYLCASSFRDSGYTFGSGTRLTVV.

The chain has TRBV28 and TRBJ2-1, with D possibly TRBD2 on 5 matching bases. The CDR3 totals 17 residues. The V gene's germline CDR1 is MDHEN and CDR2 SYDVKM. Trimming took 4 bases from V and 5 from J, leaving 21 bases between them. For the CDR3, the DNA is TGTGCCAGCAGTTCACCTCAGGAGCGGCCGTCACACAATGAGCAGTTCTTC. Protein product: CASSSPQERPSHNEQFF.

This chain connects TRBV28 to TRBJ2-7; the match to TRBD2 covers 13 bases. V was pared by 2 bases and J by 9 bases, with 7 bases of the junction left unmatched. CDR1 and CDR2 (germline): MDHEN, SYDVKM. The CDR3 runs 15 residues. The CDR3 loop is CASSLVGTSGTLQYF. CDR3 sequence (DNA): TGTGCCAGCAGTTTAGTAGGGACTAGCGGGACTTTGCAGTACTTC. The variable domain in full, with the rest retrieved from reference TRBV28 and TRBJ2-7, is DVKVTQSSRYLVKRTGEKVFLECVQDMDHENMFWYRQDPGLGLRLIYFSYDVKMKEKGDIPEGYSVSREKKERFSLILESASTNQTSMYLCASSLVGTSGTLQYFGPGTRLTVT.

The V call is TRBV11-3, the J call TRBJ2-7; 12 bases fit TRBD2. The ends lost 4 bases at V and 0 bases at J; junction bases unmatched: 13. Per the germline V gene, CDR1 is SGHNT and CDR2 is YENEEA. This CDR3 is 19 amino acids long. CDR3 region: CASSYTPRTSGRSSYEQYF. The CDR3 DNA sequence: TGTGCCAGCAGCTACACTCCACGTACTAGCGGGAGGTCCTCCTACGAGCAGTACTTC.

The chain recombines TRBV4-2 with TRBJ1-1; TRBD1 matches at 7 bases. Germline CDR1 is LGHNA and CDR2 is YNFKEQ. Trimming took 2 bases from V and 0 from J; bases not matched to a gene: 3. This CDR3 has 15 amino acids. The CDR3 sequence is CASSQQQGMNTEAFF. Here the CDR3 DNA reads TGTGCCAGCAGCCAACAACAGGGGATGAACACTGAAGCTTTCTTT.

The chain has TRBV5-5 and TRBJ1-1; no clear D gene. V was pared by 4 bases and J by 2 bases, with 12 bases between. This CDR3 region has 14 residues. In germline, CDR1 is SGHKS, CDR2 YYEKEE (reference sequence). CDR3 loop: CASSARQGNTEAFF. As DNA, the CDR3 is TGTGCCAGCAGCGCCCGACAAGGAAACACTGAAGCTTTCTTT.

The chain couples TRBV18 to TRBJ2-7; 7 bases fit TRBD2. This CDR3 has 15 residues. Trimming at V came to 2 bases and at J to 2 bases, leaving 6 bases not matched to a gene. Per the germline V gene, CDR1 is KGHSH and CDR2 is LQKENI. This CDR3 is CASSPGHGGTYEQYF. CDR3 nucleotide sequence: TGTGCCAGCTCACCAGGCCACGGGGGGACCTACGAGCAGTACTTC. The entire variable domain, with the rest obtained from reference TRBV18 and TRBJ2-7, is as follows: NAGVMQNPRHLVRRRGQEARLRCSPMKGHSHVYWYRQLPEEGLKFMVYLQKENIIDESGMPKERFSAEFPKEGPSILRIQQVVRGDSAAYFCASSPGHGGTYEQYFGPGTRLTVT.

This clone appeared a few times. The rearrangement uses TRBV4-2 and TRBJ2-1; D is perhaps TRBD1 (5 bases). This CDR3 contains 14 residues. V shed 0 bases and J shed 4 bases, with 7 bases lying between them. Per the germline V gene, CDR1 is LGHNA and CDR2 is YNFKEQ. The CDR3 DNA is TGTGCCAGCAGCCAAGATTCAGGGTACAATGAGCAGTTCTTC. As protein: CASSQDSGYNEQFF.

The V call is TRBV29-1, the J call TRBJ1-2; no reliable D call. This CDR3 contains 13 residues. Germline lookup yields CDR1 SQVTM and CDR2 ANQGSEA. V shed 0 bases and J shed 7 bases, with 12 bases lying between them. The CDR3 loop reads CSVEDPGLGGYTF. DNA for the CDR3: TGCAGCGTTGAAGATCCCGGTCTAGGTGGCTACACCTTC.

The chain joins TRBV5-1 to TRBJ1-4; D not resolved. Per germline, CDR1 SGHRS and CDR2 YFSETQ. V was clipped by 2 bases and J by 0 bases, with 8 bases between them. The CDR3 covers 15 residues. CDR3 sequence: CASSLTSATNEKLFF. The CDR3 DNA is TGCGCCAGCAGCTTAACTTCCGCAACTAATGAAAAACTGTTTTTT.

The chain recombines TRBV18 with TRBJ1-5, with a weak D call TRBD1 (6 bases). The germline V gene encodes CDR1 KGHSH and CDR2 LQKENI. The germline V and J ends were trimmed by 2 bases and 7 bases, with 12 bases remaining between them. CDR3 length equals 14 residues. In nucleotides, the CDR3 is TGTGCCAGCTCACCAAGCAGGGGCCGGCAGCCCCAGCATTTT. Translation: CASSPSRGRQPQHF.

This clone was observed a handful of times. The chain recombines TRBV28 with TRBJ1-2; 8 bases match TRBD1. The CDR3 extends over 14 amino acids. Per germline, CDR1 MDHEN and CDR2 SYDVKM. After removal of 6 bases from V and 6 bases from J, the junction contained 9 bases not matched to a gene. The CDR3: CASSPPDRGNGYTF. For the CDR3, the DNA is TGTGCCAGCAGCCCCCCCGACAGGGGTAATGGCTACACCTTC.

The CDR3 nucleotides read TGTGCCACCGCGGGACAGGCCGCCTACGAGCAGTACTTC. Its protein product is CATAGQAAYEQYF. The rearrangement links TRBV2 to TRBJ2-7; 8 nucleotides agree with TRBD1. J lost 2 bases, V lost 10 bases, and 7 bases had no gene match. Germline values: CDR1 SNHLY, CDR2 FYNNEI. The CDR3 runs 13 residues.

This chain joins TRBV7-2 and TRBJ1-2; D perhaps matches TRBD1 (6 bases). Trimming took off 1 base at V and 4 bases at J, with 16 bases between the two ends. CDR1 SGHTA and CDR2 FQGNSA come from the germline V gene. The CDR3 extends over 16 amino acids. In nucleotides, the CDR3 is TGTGCCAGCAGCTTAGAGGGGGGGGCGCTTAGCTATGGCTACACCTTC. Its translation: CASSLEGGALSYGYTF.

The table lists this clone with a count of one. The J gene is TRBJ1-1, the V gene TRBV18; D uncertain. The CDR3 sequence is 14 residues long. V lost 5 bases to trimming and J lost 7 bases, with 17 bases between them. Germline V gene sequence: CDR1 KGHSH, CDR2 LQKENI. The CDR3 here is CASSFDGVVGEAFF. For the CDR3, the DNA is TGTGCCAGCTCATTCGACGGGGTCGTCGGTGAAGCTTTCTTT.

The chain uses TRBV7-9 and TRBJ1-3; D ambiguous. The CDR3 spans 15 residues. Trimming removed 0 bases at V and 3 bases at J, with 9 bases between. Per the germline V gene, CDR1 is SEHNR and CDR2 is FQNEAQ (reference sequence). In DNA form, the CDR3 reads TGTGCCAGCAGCTTAGCACAGTTGGTTGGAAACACCATATATTTT. It is translated as CASSLAQLVGNTIYF. Supplemented by reference TRBV7-9 and TRBJ1-3, the full variable domain reads DTGVSQNPRHKITKRGQNVTFRCDPISEHNRLYWYRQTLGQGPEFLTYFQNEAQLEKSRLLSDRFSAERPKGSFSTLEIQRTEQGDSAMYLCASSLAQLVGNTIYFGEGSWLTVV.

This clone was seen a few times. This chain joins TRBV5-1 and TRBJ1-3, with TRBD1 identical over 8 bases. V shed 4 bases, J shed 4 bases, and the junction held 7 bases outside the gene matches. The CDR3 extends over 15 amino acids. The V gene's germline CDR1 is SGHRS and CDR2 YFSETQ. CDR3 nucleotide sequence: TGCGCCAGCAGCCAGGACAGGGCTCTAGGAAACACCATATATTTT. It specifies CASSQDRALGNTIYF.

Only one count was recorded for this clone. The chain links TRBV13 to TRBJ1-1, with TRBD1 as a possible D gene (6 bases). Germline CDR1 reads PRHDT; CDR2 reads FYEKMQ (reference sequence). The CDR3 consists of 15 residues. V lost 2 bases and J 1 base, leaving 11 bases between the germline ends. DNA for the CDR3: TGTGCCAGCAGCTTATGGGGAGGGGGGAACACTGAAGCTTTCTTT. Residues: CASSLWGGGNTEAFF.

The V gene is TRBV28, the J gene TRBJ1-5; D may be TRBD1 (6 bases). V lost 6 bases and J 7 bases, leaving 13 bases between the germline ends. The V gene's germline CDR1 is MDHEN and CDR2 SYDVKM. CDR3 length equals 13 residues. CDR3 protein: CASRGTSGQPQHF. The CDR3 nucleotides are TGTGCCAGCAGAGGGACATCTGGACAGCCCCAGCATTTT.

The chain carries TRBV5-1 and TRBJ1-4, with a possible D match to TRBD1 (5 bases). Trimming took 4 bases from V and 6 from J, leaving 16 bases between them. The CDR3 has 15 residues. Germline CDR1 SGHRS, CDR2 YFSETQ. For the CDR3, the DNA is TGCGCCAGCAGCCCTTCGGGGGTGGGATATGAAAAACTGTTTTTT. Translating it yields CASSPSGVGYEKLFF.

This clone was recorded at least ten times. This chain uses TRBV6-2 or TRBV6-3 with TRBJ1-1, with D possibly matching TRBD1 (6 bases). Trimming removed 4 bases from V and 1 base from J, with 31 bases in between. Germline CDR1 is MNHEY and CDR2 is SVGEGT. The CDR3 runs to 21 residues. CDR3 sequence (DNA): TGTGCCAGCAGTTCCCGACCAACCGGAGGTACAGGGCCCAGGGGGAACACTGAAGCTTTCTTT. Translation gives CASSSRPTGGTGPRGNTEAFF.

The V and J genes are TRBV15 and TRBJ2-4; D uncertain. The CDR3 totals 18 residues. From germline, CDR1 is LNHNV and CDR2 YYDKDF (reference sequence). With 0 bases removed from V and 0 bases from J, the gap between germline ends came to 15 bases. CDR3 bases: TGTGCCACCAGCAGAGAATTGGCAAGCGCCTTAGCCAAAAACATTCAGTACTTC. Amino acid sequence: CATSRELASALAKNIQYF. The full variable domain, rest sourced from reference TRBV15 and TRBJ2-4, is DAMVIQNPRYQVTQFGKPVTLSCSQTLNHNVMYWYQQKSSQAPKLLFHYYDKDFNNEADTPDNFQSRRPNTSFCFLDIRSPGLGDTAMYLCATSRELASALAKNIQYFGAGTRLSVL.